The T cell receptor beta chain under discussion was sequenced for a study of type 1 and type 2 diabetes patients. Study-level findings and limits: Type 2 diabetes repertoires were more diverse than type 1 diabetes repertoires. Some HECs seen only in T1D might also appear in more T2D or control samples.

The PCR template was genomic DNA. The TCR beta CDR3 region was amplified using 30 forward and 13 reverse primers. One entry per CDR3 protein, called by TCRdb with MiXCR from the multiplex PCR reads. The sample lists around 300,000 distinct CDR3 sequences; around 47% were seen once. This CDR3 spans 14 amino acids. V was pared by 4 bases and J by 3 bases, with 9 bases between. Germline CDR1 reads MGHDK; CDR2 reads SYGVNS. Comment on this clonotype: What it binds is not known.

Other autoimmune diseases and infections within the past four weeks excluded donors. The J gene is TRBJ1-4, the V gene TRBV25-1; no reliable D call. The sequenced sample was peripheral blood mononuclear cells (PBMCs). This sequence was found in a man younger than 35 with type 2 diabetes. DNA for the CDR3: TGTGCCAGCAGTGGACGGCCCTCTAATGAAAAACTGTTTTTT. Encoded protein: CASSGRPSNEKLFF.